This paragraph reports one TCR beta chain. Its antigen is undetermined. This record comes from a study of CD8 T cells in Susac syndrome. An input of about 0.45 to 1 ug of RNA was subjected to reverse transcription using random hexamers. TCRdb recomputed calls from the immunoSEQ multiplex PCR reads with MiXCR, one row per CDR3 protein. The repertoire includes about 200,000 distinct CDR3 sequences, approximately 90% of them detected once, and less than 0.15% sits in the top ten. Study-wide results and caveats: It was acknowledged in the study that the number of individuals who were included in its TCR sequencing and HLA analysis was relatively small.

The authors sequenced TCR beta from blood CD8+ and CD4+ T cells. The multiple sclerosis control group was made up of treatment-naive patients with stable or active relapsing-remitting disease. Negative isolation was applied to CD8+ and CD4+ T cells, and FACS enrichment was applied to TEMRA cells. This CDR3 comprises 15 residues. Between the trimmed V and J ends, which lost 0 bases and 6 bases, there was a span of 12 bases. Germline loops: CDR1 WSHSY, CDR2 SAAADI. The TCR originated in a human donor with multiple sclerosis. The rearrangement joins TRBV10-2 to TRBJ2-1, with unresolved D. Sequences were obtained from CD8+ T cells from PBMCs. This chain's CDR3 is CASSESNNPVNEQFF. The CDR3 DNA is TGCGCCAGCAGTGAGTCGAACAATCCGGTCAATGAGCAGTTCTTC.